These 31 T cell receptor beta chains were sequenced from one sample in a study of blood T cell repertoires in COVID-19 (dated by TCRdb to about 2020). Library creation used the immunoSEQ multiplex PCR assay. The clones in this table, taken by TCRdb from immuneACCESS, are in-frame only. Not every clone is retained; where verified, under half of the shortfall comes from an unresolved V gene, and the cause of the rest is unknown. The sample table shows under 200,000 clones, and about nine tenths are seen once. Together, the top ten hold about 5.3% of the sample. Sequencing was carried out using peripheral blood. These TCRs come from a man between 18 and 29 years old with COVID-19, enrolled during active disease.

V and J are TRBV5-5 and TRBJ2-1, with 7 bases lining up with TRBD2. CDR3 length: 14 amino acids. Germline V gene sequence: CDR1 SGHKS, CDR2 YYEKEE (reference sequence). Trimming cost V 1 base and J 8 bases; bases outside gene matches: 6. The DNA for the CDR3 is TGTGCCAGCAGCTTGTTGGGGGAGGGCGATGAGCAGTTCTTC. Amino acid sequence: CASSLLGEGDEQFF. Full variable domain (rest looked up from reference TRBV5-5 and TRBJ2-1): DAGVTQSPTHLIKTRGQQVTLRCSPISGHKSVSWYQQVLGQGPQFIFQYYEKEERGRGNFPDRFSARQFPNYSSELNVNALLLGDSALYLCASSLLGEGDEQFFGPGTRLTVL.

This rearrangement joins TRBV9 to TRBJ1-1; unclear D gene. The length of the CDR3 is 16 residues. Trimming removed 2 bases from V and 1 base from J, with 15 bases in between. In germline, CDR1 is SGDLS, CDR2 YYNGEE. The CDR3, as DNA: TGTGCCAGCAGCGTGTCGTCGGGAGTAGGGAACACTGAAGCTTTCTTT. Amino acid sequence: CASSVSSGVGNTEAFF.

The rearrangement uses TRBV19 and TRBJ2-7; the match to TRBD1 covers 10 bases. Germline-derived CDR1 and CDR2 are LNHDA and SQIVND (reference sequence). The CDR3 contains 16 residues. V lost 6 bases and J lost 2; bases outside the gene matches: 10. In DNA, the CDR3 is TGTGCCAGTAGCGGAGACAGGGGGCGAGGCCCCTACGAGCAGTACTTC. Residues: CASSGDRGRGPYEQYF.

The rearrangement links TRBV7-9 to TRBJ2-5; possible D gene TRBD2, 5 bases. This CDR3 comprises 13 residues. V gave up 5 bases and J gave up 5 bases, with 12 bases separating them. In germline, CDR1 is SEHNR, CDR2 FQNEAQ (reference sequence). CDR3 DNA sequence: TGTGCCAGCAGCCCTAGCTGGGAGGAGACCCAGTACTTC. Translated, it gives CASSPSWEETQYF.

CDR3 residues: CATSSPGSGTGELFF. In DNA form, the CDR3 reads TGTGCCACCAGCAGTCCTGGTTCGGGGACCGGGGAGCTGTTTTTT. V usage is TRBV15 and J usage is TRBJ2-2; D perhaps matches TRBD2 (5 bases). CDR1 is LNHNV and CDR2 is YYDKDF in the germline V gene (reference sequence). Trimming removed 3 bases from V and 5 bases from J, with 13 bases in between. The CDR3 contains 15 residues.

This rearrangement joins TRBV7-2 to TRBJ1-5, with TRBD1 matching 7 bases. The germline gives CDR1 SGHTA, CDR2 FQGNSA. The CDR3 is made up of 15 amino acids. V lost 5 bases and J lost 6; bases outside the gene matches: 10. This CDR3 reads CASSKEQGGGQPQHF. CDR3 in DNA: TGTGCCAGCAGCAAAGAACAAGGGGGCGGTCAGCCCCAGCATTTT.

The J gene is TRBJ2-3, the V gene TRBV7-2; a possible D gene is TRBD2 (6 bases). The germline gives CDR1 SGHTA, CDR2 FQGNSA. V was trimmed by 6 bases and J by 1 base, leaving 11 bases between them. This CDR3 spans 14 amino acids. CDR3 sequence: CASRYGGGTDTQYF. CDR3 DNA sequence: TGTGCCAGCAGGTACGGAGGGGGCACAGATACGCAGTATTTT.

The gene calls are TRBV18 and TRBJ1-1; D may be TRBD1 (6 bases). This CDR3 contains 14 residues. With 3 bases removed from V and 5 bases from J, the gap between germline ends came to 13 bases. CDR1 is KGHSH, CDR2 LQKENI, per germline. The CDR3 nucleotides read TGTGCCAGCTCACCCGTCGGACAGCAAACTGAAGCTTTCTTT. Its protein is CASSPVGQQTEAFF.

The chain employs TRBV6-5 and TRBJ1-3, with D possibly being TRBD1 (6 bases). The V gene's germline CDR1 is MNHEY and CDR2 SVGAGI. This CDR3 comprises 12 residues. The ends were cut back, 9 bases at V and 3 bases at J, with 9 bases in the middle. CDR3 sequence (DNA): TGTGCCAGTACAGGGAGTGGAAACACCATATATTTT. Protein: CASTGSGNTIYF.

The chain couples TRBV19 to TRBJ2-7, with 11 bases matching TRBD1. Trimming cost V 3 bases and J 4 bases; bases outside gene matches: 5. This CDR3 has 15 amino acids. CDR1 is LNHDA and CDR2 is SQIVND in the germline V gene (reference sequence). The CDR3 sequence is CASSMTGQGAYEQYF. For the CDR3, the DNA is TGTGCCAGTAGTATGACCGGACAGGGGGCGTACGAGCAGTACTTC.

The chain carries TRBV11-3 and TRBJ2-7, with a possible D match to TRBD1 (8 bases). The ends were cut back, 5 bases at V and 6 bases at J, with 32 bases in the middle. The CDR3 consists of 19 residues. The germline V gene has CDR1 SGHNT and CDR2 YENEEA. For the CDR3, the DNA is TGTGCCAGCAGCCCTAAGGTTGGACAGGGAGGGTATCTGGGAGGCGAGCAGTACTTC. This codes for CASSPKVGQGGYLGGEQYF.

This clone was counted a single time. The CDR3 reads CASSGGTFEFNQPQHF. CDR3 DNA: TGTGCCAGCAGTGGAGGGACATTCGAATTCAATCAGCCCCAGCATTTT. V is TRBV2 and J is TRBJ1-5; D perhaps matches TRBD1 (6 bases). V was trimmed by 4 bases and J by 3 bases, leaving 16 bases between them. Germline CDR1 reads SNHLY; CDR2 reads FYNNEI. This CDR3 is built from 16 residues. The entire variable domain, with the rest obtained from reference TRBV2 and TRBJ1-5, is as follows: EPEVTQTPSHQVTQMGQEVILRCVPISNHLYFYWYRQILGQKVEFLVSFYNNEISEKSEIFDDQFSVERPDGSNFTLKIRSTKLEDSAMYFCASSGGTFEFNQPQHFGDGTRLSIL.

V gene TRBV3-1 (or the pseudogene TRBV3-2) combines with J gene TRBJ2-7; 8 bases match TRBD1. The CDR3 is 15 residues long. In germline, CDR1 is LGHDT, CDR2 YNNKEL (reference sequence). V lost 8 bases to trimming and J lost 7 bases; unmatched junction nucleotides: 16. The CDR3 bases are TGTGCCAGCTCCTCCCGAGGACAGGGTATATCGGAGCAGTACTTC. Translating it yields CASSSRGQGISEQYF.

This sequence joins TRBV13 and TRBJ1-2; 10 positions match TRBD1. Germline assignment: CDR1 PRHDT and CDR2 FYEKMQ (reference sequence). This CDR3 contains 12 residues. Losses at the gene ends were 2 bases for V and 13 bases for J; bases not matched to a gene: 4. CDR3 nucleotide sequence: TGTGCCAGCAGCTTAAGACAGGGGGCGGGCACCTTC. Residues: CASSLRQGAGTF.

This chain joins TRBV4-2 and TRBJ2-3; 7 bases line up with TRBD1. The CDR3 is made up of 16 amino acids. Germline V gives CDR1 LGHNA, CDR2 YNFKEQ. Trimming cost V 1 base and J 2 bases; bases outside gene matches: 6. Written as DNA, the CDR3 is TGTGCCAGCAGCCAAGCACACAGGGGCCCCACAGATACGCAGTATTTT. Translating it yields CASSQAHRGPTDTQYF.

The chain joins TRBV5-6 to TRBJ2-5; tentatively, D is TRBD1 (6 bases). Germline V lookup: CDR1 SGHDT, CDR2 YYEEEE. This CDR3 region has 14 residues. V was cut by 1 base and J by 5 bases, with 12 bases left in between. CDR3 DNA: TGTGCCAGCAGCTTGCAGGGGAGTTGGGAGACCCAGTACTTC. Translating it yields CASSLQGSWETQYF.

This clone was found once. CDR3 coding DNA: TGTGCCACCAGTGATATTGCCCCGACAGGGACGAACACCGGGGAGCTGTTTTTT. This translates into CATSDIAPTGTNTGELFF. The chain is built from TRBV24-1 and TRBJ2-2, with 7 bases identical to TRBD1. Trimming cost V 3 bases and J 0 bases; bases outside gene matches: 9. The CDR3 is 18 amino acids. CDR1 is KGHDR and CDR2 is SFDVKD in the germline V gene.

J is TRBJ2-2 and V is TRBV7-2; 7 positions agree with TRBD1. The CDR3 loop spans 14 amino acids. CDR1 is SGHTA, CDR2 FQGNSA, per germline. Trimming took 8 bases from V and 4 from J; bases not matched to a gene: 7. Written as DNA, the CDR3 is TGTGCCAGCCGTATGACAGGGCTCACCGGGGAGCTGTTTTTT. It translates to CASRMTGLTGELFF. The full variable domain, rest sourced from reference TRBV7-2 and TRBJ2-2, is GAGVSQSPSNKVTEKGKDVELRCDPISGHTALYWYRQSLGQGLEFLIYFQGNSAPDKSGLPSDRFSAERTGGSVSTLTIQRTQQEDSAVYLCASRMTGLTGELFFGEGSRLTVL.

This clone appeared a single time. Relative to the germline gene, one junction end is altered; a read error may explain this. The chain is built from TRBV30 and TRBJ1-4; perhaps TRBD1 as D (6 bases). Germline CDR1 GTSNPN, CDR2 SVGIG (reference sequence). The CDR3 contains 14 residues. This CDR3 reads CAWSVGRGLEKLLF. CDR3 nucleotide sequence: TGTGCCTGGAGTGTTGGCAGGGGCCTTGAAAAACTGCTTTTT.

There are a few counts of this clone. The chain has TRBV12-2 and TRBJ2-7; TRBD2 is the table's D call, not checked against the DNA. TRBV12-2 has pseudogene status. This CDR3 has 17 amino acids. CDR3 bases: TGTGCAAGTCGCTTAGCGAGAGGGACTAGCGGGAGCTACGAGCAGTACTTC. Its translation: CASRLARGTSGSYEQYF.

This clone was recorded once. The chain couples TRBV2 to TRBJ2-6; perhaps TRBD1 as D (5 bases). Trimming took off 2 bases at V and 0 bases at J, with 5 bases between the two ends. Germline-derived CDR1 and CDR2 are SNHLY and FYNNEI. This CDR3 region has 15 residues. The CDR3: CASSERGSGANVLTF. The CDR3 nucleotides are TGTGCCAGCAGTGAAAGGGGCTCTGGGGCCAACGTCCTGACTTTC.

This sequence joins TRBV4-3 and TRBJ2-3, with 9 bases aligning to TRBD2. In germline, CDR1 is LGHNA, CDR2 YSLEER. The CDR3 loop spans 16 amino acids. The ends lost 1 base at V and 4 bases at J; junction bases unmatched: 6. The CDR3 region is CASSQAASGIADTQYF. DNA for the CDR3: TGCGCCAGCAGCCAAGCGGCTAGCGGGATCGCAGATACGCAGTATTTT.

V is TRBV18 and J is TRBJ1-6; TRBD1 agrees at 8 bases. The CDR3 consists of 12 residues. The J segment lost 8 bases and the V segment lost 11 bases, leaving 5 bases of the junction unmatched. Germline V CDR1 and CDR2: KGHSH, LQKENI. As DNA, the CDR3 is TGTGCCTCCGGGACAGGCGATTCACCCCTCCACTTT. This sequence encodes CASGTGDSPLHF.

The gene calls are TRBV28 and TRBJ2-1, with no clear D. Germline values: CDR1 MDHEN, CDR2 SYDVKM. V lost 3 bases and J lost 1, with 10 bases in between. This CDR3 spans 15 amino acids. The CDR3 spells CASSFRPLSYNEQFF. CDR3 bases: TGTGCCAGCAGTTTCAGGCCGCTGTCCTACAATGAGCAGTTCTTC.

This chain links TRBV24-1 with TRBJ2-7, with 8 bases matching TRBD1. Germline trimming cut 4 bases from V and 3 bases from J; bases unmatched to any gene: 7. Germline lookup yields CDR1 KGHDR and CDR2 SFDVKD. The CDR3 extends over 15 amino acids. This CDR3 reads CATSEGWTGNYEQYF. CDR3 nucleotide sequence: TGTGCCACCAGTGAGGGGTGGACAGGGAACTACGAGCAGTACTTC.

This clone was observed a few times. This rearrangement joins TRBV19 to TRBJ1-3; no clear D gene. The germline V gene encodes CDR1 LNHDA and CDR2 SQIVND (reference sequence). The CDR3 sequence is 14 residues long. V dropped 8 bases and J dropped 8 bases, with 19 bases sitting between them. Written as DNA, the CDR3 is TGTGCCAGTTGTCCGGCCCCGGAGGAATACACCATATATTTT. Translated: CASCPAPEEYTIYF. Variable domain in full (rest from reference TRBV19 and TRBJ1-3): DGGITQSPKYLFRKEGQNVTLSCEQNLNHDAMYWYRQDPGQGLRLIYYSQIVNDFQKGDIAEGYSVSREKKESFPLTVTSAQKNPTAFYLCASCPAPEEYTIYFGEGSWLTVV.

The chain recombines TRBV13 with TRBJ2-7, with 9 bases fitting TRBD2. Germline V gene data show CDR1 as PRHDT and CDR2 as FYEKMQ (reference sequence). V lost 2 bases to trimming and J lost 4 bases; unmatched junction nucleotides: 6. This CDR3 comprises 15 residues. For the CDR3, the DNA is TGTGCCAGCAGCTTACCGGCTAGCGGGGAATACGAGCAGTACTTC. Its protein is CASSLPASGEYEQYF.

J is TRBJ2-2 and V is TRBV9, with 7 bases that match TRBD2. CDR1 is SGDLS and CDR2 is YYNGEE in the germline V gene. With V trimmed by 0 bases and J by 7 bases, 6 bases remained unmatched. The CDR3 is made up of 15 amino acids. The CDR3 is CASSVAFAGDGELFF. The CDR3 nucleotides read TGTGCCAGCAGCGTAGCCTTTGCGGGAGACGGGGAGCTGTTTTTT.

The chain has TRBV27 and TRBJ2-7; 7 positions agree with TRBD2. The junction had 13 bases not matched to a gene; V was cut back by 4 bases and J by 7 bases. The CDR3 length is 15 residues. The germline V gene has CDR1 MNHEY and CDR2 SMNVEV (reference sequence). CDR3 sequence reads: CASSSLAVEVGEQYF. The DNA for the CDR3 is TGTGCCAGCAGTTCCCTAGCGGTGGAGGTAGGTGAGCAGTACTTC.

The J gene is TRBJ2-2, the V gene TRBV7-6; 7 bases are a match to TRBD2. Germline V CDR1 and CDR2: SGHVS, FNYEAQ. Germline trimming cut 2 bases from V and 0 bases from J; bases unmatched to any gene: 3. The length of the CDR3 is 16 residues. CDR3 DNA: TGTGCCAGCAGCTTAAGCGGGACGTCGAACACCGGGGAGCTGTTTTTT. This gives the protein CASSLSGTSNTGELFF.

This clone was counted between two and nine times. The chain joins TRBV28 to TRBJ2-7; 9 positions agree with TRBD2. The CDR3 extends over 17 amino acids. V shed 2 bases, J shed 0 bases, and the junction held 8 bases outside the gene matches. The germline V gene has CDR1 MDHEN and CDR2 SYDVKM. The CDR3 protein is CASSLTYSGSLSYEQYF. The CDR3 coding sequence is TGTGCCAGCAGTTTAACCTATAGCGGGAGCCTCTCCTACGAGCAGTACTTC.